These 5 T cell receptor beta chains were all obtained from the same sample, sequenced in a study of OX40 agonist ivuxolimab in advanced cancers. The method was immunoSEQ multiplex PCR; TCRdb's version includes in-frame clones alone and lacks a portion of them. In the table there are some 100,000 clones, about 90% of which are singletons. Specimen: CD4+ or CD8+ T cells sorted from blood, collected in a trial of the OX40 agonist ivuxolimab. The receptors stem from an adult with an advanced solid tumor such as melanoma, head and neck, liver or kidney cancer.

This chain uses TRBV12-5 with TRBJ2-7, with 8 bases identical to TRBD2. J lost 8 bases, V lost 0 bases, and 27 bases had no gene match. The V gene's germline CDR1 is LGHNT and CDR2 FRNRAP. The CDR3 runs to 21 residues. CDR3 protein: CASGLVPSRRGVSGRAAQQYF. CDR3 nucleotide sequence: TGTGCTAGTGGTTTGGTACCCTCCCGCAGGGGTGTGTCCGGGAGGGCCGCACAGCAGTACTTC. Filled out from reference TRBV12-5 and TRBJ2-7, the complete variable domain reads DARVTQTPRHKVTEMGQEVTMRCQPILGHNTVFWYRQTMMQGLELLAYFRNRAPLDDSGMPKDRFSAEMPDATLATLKIQPSEPRDSAVYFCASGLVPSRRGVSGRAAQQYFGPGTRLTVT.

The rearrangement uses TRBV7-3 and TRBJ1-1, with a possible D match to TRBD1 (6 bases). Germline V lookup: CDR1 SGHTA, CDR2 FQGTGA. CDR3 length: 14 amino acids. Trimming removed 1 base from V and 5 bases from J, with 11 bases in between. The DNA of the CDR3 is TGTGCCAGCAGCTTAAATGGGGGGCGAACTGAAGCTTTCTTT. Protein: CASSLNGGRTEAFF.

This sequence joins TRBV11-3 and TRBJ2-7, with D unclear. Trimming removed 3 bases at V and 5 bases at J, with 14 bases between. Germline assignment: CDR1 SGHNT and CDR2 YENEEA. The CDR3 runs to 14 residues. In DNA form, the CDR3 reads TGTGCCAGCAGCTTCGGCGAGAGTTTCAACGAGCAGTACTTC. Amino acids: CASSFGESFNEQYF.

Written as DNA, the CDR3 is TGCGCCAGCACCGCCTTGGGAGTAGAAGCTTTCTTT. It specifies CASTALGVEAFF. The chain combines TRBV10-1 with TRBJ1-1; D is uncertain. CDR3 length: 12 amino acids. V was shortened by 7 bases and J by 8 bases, with 14 bases between the two germline ends. Germline assignment: CDR1 WNHNN and CDR2 SYGVQD (reference sequence).

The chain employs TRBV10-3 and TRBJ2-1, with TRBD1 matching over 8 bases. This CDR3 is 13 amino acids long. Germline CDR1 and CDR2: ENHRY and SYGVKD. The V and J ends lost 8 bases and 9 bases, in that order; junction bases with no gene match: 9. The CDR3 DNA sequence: TGTGCCATCGCCCAGGGGGCAGTTGGTGAGCAGTTCTTC. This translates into CAIAQGAVGEQFF.